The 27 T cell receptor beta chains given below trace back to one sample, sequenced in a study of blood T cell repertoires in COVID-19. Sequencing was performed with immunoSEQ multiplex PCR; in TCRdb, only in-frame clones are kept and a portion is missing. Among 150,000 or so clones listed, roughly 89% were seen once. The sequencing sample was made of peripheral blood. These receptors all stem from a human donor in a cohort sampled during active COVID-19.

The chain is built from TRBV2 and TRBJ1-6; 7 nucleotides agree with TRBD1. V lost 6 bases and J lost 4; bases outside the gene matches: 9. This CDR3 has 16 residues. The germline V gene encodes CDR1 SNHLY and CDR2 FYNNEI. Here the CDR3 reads CASRPGQILYNSPLHF. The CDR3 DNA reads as TGTGCCAGCAGACCGGGACAGATCCTTTATAATTCACCCCTCCACTTT. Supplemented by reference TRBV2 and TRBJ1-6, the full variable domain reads EPEVTQTPSHQVTQMGQEVILRCVPISNHLYFYWYRQILGQKVEFLVSFYNNEISEKSEIFDDQFSVERPDGSNFTLKIRSTKLEDSAMYFCASRPGQILYNSPLHFGNGTRLTVT.

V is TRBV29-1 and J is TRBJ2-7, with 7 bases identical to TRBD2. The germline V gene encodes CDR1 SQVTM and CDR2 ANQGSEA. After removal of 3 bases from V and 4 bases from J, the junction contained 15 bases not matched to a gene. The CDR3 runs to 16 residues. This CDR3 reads CSVEARGRGAGYEQYF. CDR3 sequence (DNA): TGCAGCGTTGAGGCCCGAGGGAGGGGCGCGGGTTACGAGCAGTACTTC.

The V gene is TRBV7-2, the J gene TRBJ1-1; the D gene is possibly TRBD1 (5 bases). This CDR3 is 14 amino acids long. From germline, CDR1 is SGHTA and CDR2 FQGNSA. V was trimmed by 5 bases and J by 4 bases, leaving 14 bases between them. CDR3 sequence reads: CASSSGALLTEAFF. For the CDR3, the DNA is TGTGCCAGCAGCAGCGGGGCCCTTCTCACTGAAGCTTTCTTT.

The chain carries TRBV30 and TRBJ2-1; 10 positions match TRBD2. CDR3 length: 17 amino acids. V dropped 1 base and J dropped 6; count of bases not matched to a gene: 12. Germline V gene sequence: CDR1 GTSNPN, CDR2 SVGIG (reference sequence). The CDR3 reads CAWSGLAGDARSNEQFF. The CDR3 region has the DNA TGTGCCTGGAGTGGGCTAGCGGGAGACGCACGAAGCAATGAGCAGTTCTTC.

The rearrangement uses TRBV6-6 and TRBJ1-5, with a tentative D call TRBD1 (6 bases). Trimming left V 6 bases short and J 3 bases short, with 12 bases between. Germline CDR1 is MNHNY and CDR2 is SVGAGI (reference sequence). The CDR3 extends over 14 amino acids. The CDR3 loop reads CASSLQGLNQPQHF. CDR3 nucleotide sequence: TGTGCCAGCAGCCTTCAGGGGCTCAATCAGCCCCAGCATTTT.

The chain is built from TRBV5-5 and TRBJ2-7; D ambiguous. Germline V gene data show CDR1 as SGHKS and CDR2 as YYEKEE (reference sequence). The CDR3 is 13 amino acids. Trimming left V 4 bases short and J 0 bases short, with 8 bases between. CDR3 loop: CASSQTPSYEQYF. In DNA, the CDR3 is TGTGCCAGCAGCCAGACACCCTCCTACGAGCAGTACTTC.

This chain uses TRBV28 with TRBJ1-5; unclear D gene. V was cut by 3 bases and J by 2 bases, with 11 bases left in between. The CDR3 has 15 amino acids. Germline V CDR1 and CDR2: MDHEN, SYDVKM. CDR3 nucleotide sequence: TGTGCCAGCAGTTTGATCGGGAGGGGCAATCAGCCCCAGCATTTT. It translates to CASSLIGRGNQPQHF.

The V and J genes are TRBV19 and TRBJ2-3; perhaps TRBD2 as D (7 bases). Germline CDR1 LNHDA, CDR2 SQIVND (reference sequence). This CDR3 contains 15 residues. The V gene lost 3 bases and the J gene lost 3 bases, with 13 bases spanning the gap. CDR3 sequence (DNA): TGTGCCAGTAGTATTCCCGGGGGGCCGACAGATACGCAGTATTTT. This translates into CASSIPGGPTDTQYF.

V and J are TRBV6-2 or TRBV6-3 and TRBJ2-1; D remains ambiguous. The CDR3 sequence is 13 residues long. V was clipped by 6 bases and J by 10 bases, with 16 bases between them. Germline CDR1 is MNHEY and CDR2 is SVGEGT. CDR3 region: CASSTSTHREQFF. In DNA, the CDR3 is TGTGCCAGCAGCACCTCCACCCACAGAGAGCAGTTCTTC.

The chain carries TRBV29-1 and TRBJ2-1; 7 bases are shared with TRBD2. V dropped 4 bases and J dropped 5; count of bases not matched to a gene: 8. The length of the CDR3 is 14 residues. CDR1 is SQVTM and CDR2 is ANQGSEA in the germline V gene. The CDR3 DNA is TGCAGCGTTGTTGGGAGGGGCGGTCACAATGAGCAGTTCTTC. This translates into CSVVGRGGHNEQFF.

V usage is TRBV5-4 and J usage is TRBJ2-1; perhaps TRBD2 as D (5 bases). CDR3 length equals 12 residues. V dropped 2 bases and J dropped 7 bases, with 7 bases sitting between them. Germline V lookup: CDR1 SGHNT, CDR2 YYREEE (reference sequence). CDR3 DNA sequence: TGTGCCAGCAGCTTTCGCGGGAATGAGCAGTTCTTC. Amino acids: CASSFRGNEQFF.

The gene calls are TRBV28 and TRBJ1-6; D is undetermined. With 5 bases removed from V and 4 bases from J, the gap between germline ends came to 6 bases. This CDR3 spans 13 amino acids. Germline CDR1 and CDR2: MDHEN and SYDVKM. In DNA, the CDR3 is TGTGCCAGCAGTCCAGTTTATAATTCACCCCTCCACTTT. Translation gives CASSPVYNSPLHF. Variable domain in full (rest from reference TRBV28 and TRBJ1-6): DVKVTQSSRYLVKRTGEKVFLECVQDMDHENMFWYRQDPGLGLRLIYFSYDVKMKEKGDIPEGYSVSREKKERFSLILESASTNQTSMYLCASSPVYNSPLHFGNGTRLTVT.

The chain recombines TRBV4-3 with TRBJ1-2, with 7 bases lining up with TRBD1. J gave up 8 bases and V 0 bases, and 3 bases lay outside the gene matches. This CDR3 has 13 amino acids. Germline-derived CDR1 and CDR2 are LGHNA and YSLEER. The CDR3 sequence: CASSQERGHGYTF. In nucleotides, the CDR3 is TGCGCCAGCAGCCAAGAAAGGGGGCACGGCTACACCTTC.

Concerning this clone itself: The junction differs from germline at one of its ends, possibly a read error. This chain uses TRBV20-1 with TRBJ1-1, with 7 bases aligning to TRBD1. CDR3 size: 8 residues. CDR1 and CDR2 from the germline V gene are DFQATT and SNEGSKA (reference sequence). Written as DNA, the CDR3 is TGCAGTGCAAGGACAGGCTATTTT. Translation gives CSARTGYF.

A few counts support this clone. This chain's CDR3 is CASRPRVGSYNEQFF. CDR3 bases: TGTGCCAGCAGACCCAGGGTGGGCTCCTACAATGAGCAGTTCTTC. The chain carries TRBV6-5 and TRBJ2-1; maybe TRBD1 (5 bases). The CDR3 spans 15 residues. V shed 6 bases and J shed 0 bases, with 12 bases lying between them. Germline V lookup: CDR1 MNHEY, CDR2 SVGAGI.

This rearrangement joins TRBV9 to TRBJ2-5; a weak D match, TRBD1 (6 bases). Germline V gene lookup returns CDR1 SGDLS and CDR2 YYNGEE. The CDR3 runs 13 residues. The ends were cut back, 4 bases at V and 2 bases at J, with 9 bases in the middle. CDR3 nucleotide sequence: TGTGCCAGCAGCCCTGGACAGCAAGAGACCCAGTACTTC. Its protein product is CASSPGQQETQYF.

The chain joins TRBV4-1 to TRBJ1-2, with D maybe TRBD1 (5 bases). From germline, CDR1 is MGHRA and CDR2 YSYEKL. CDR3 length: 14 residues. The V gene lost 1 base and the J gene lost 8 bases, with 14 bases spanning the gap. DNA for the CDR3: TGCGCCAGCAGCCAAGGGACAAGGAATCGGGGCTACACCTTC. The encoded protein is CASSQGTRNRGYTF.

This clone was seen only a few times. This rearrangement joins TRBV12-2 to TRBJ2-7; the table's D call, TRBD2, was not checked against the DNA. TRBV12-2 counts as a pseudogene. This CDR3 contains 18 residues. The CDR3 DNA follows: TGTGCAAGTCGCTTAGCAAGGGGAAGAGTAGCGGAAGAGCCTGAGCAGTACTTC. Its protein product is CASRLARGRVAEEPEQYF.

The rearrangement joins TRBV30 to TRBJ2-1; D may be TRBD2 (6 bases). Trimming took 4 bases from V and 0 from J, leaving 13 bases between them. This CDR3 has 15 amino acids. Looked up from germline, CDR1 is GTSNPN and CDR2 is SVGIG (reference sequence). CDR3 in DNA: TGTGCCTGGACACTAGCACTTTCCTCCTACAATGAGCAGTTCTTC. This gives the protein CAWTLALSSYNEQFF.

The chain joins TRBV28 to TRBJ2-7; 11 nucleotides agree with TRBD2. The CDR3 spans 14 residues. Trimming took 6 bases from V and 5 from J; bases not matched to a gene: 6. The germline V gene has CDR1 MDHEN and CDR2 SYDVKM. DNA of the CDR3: TGTGCCAGCAGCGTACTAGCGGGAGAACACGAGCAGTACTTC. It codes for CASSVLAGEHEQYF.

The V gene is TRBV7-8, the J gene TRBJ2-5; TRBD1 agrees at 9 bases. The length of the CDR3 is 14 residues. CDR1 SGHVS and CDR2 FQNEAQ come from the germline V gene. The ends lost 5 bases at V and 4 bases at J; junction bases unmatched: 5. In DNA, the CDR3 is TGTGCCAGCAGCCAACACAGGGGGCGAGAGACCCAGTACTTC. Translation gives CASSQHRGRETQYF. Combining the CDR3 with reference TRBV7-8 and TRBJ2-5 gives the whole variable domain GAGVSQSPRYKVAKRGQDVALRCDPISGHVSLFWYQQALGQGPEFLTYFQNEAQLDKSGLPSDRFFAERPEGSVSTLKIQRTQQEDSAVYLCASSQHRGRETQYFGPGTRLLVL.

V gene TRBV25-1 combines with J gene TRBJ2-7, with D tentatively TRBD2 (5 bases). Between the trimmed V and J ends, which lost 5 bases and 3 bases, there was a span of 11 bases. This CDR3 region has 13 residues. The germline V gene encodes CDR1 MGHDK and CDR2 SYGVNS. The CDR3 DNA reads TGTGCCAGCAGTCTTTTTGACTACTACGAGCAGTACTTC. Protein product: CASSLFDYYEQYF.

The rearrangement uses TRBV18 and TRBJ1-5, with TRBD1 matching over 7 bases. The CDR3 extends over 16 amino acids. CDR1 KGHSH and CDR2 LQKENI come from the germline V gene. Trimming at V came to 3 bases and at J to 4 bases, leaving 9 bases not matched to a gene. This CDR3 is CASSPTGTAVNQPQHF. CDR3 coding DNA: TGTGCCAGCTCACCGACCGGGACAGCAGTTAATCAGCCCCAGCATTTT.

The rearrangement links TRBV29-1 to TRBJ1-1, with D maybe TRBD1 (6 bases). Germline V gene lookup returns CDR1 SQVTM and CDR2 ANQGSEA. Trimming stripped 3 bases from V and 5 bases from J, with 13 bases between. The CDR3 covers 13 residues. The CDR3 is CSVEDYRETEAFF. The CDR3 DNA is TGCAGCGTTGAGGATTACAGGGAAACTGAAGCTTTCTTT.

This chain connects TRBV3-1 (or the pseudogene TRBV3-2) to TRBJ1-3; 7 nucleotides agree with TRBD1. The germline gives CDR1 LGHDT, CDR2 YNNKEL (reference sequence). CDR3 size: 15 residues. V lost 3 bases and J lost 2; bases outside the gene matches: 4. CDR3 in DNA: TGTGCCAGCAGCCAGAACAGGGGACCTGGAAACACCATATATTTT. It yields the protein CASSQNRGPGNTIYF.

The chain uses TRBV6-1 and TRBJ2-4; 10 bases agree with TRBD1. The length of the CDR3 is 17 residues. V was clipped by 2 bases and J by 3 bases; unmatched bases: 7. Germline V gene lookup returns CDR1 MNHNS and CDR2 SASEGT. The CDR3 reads CASSETDRGPGKNIQYF. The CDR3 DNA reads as TGTGCCAGCAGTGAAACCGACAGGGGGCCGGGCAAAAACATTCAGTACTTC.

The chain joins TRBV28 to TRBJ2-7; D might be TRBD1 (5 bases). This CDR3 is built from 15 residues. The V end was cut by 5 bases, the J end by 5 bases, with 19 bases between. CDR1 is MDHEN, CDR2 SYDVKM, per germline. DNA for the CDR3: TGTGCCAGCAGTACCGCAGATGTGGGGCTGGACGAGCAGTACTTC. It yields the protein CASSTADVGLDEQYF.